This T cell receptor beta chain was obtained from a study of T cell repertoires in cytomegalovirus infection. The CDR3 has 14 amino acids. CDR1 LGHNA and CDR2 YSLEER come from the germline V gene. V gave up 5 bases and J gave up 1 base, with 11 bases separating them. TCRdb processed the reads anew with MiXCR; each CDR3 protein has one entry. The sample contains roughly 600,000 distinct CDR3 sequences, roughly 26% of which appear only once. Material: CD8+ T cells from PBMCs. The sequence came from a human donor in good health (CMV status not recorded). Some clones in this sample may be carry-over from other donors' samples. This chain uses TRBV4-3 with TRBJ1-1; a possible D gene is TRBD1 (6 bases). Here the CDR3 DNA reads TGCGCCAGCAGCGTGACAGGTCCGAACACTGAAGCTTTCTTT. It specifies CASSVTGPNTEAFF.